These 2 T cell receptor beta chains were sequenced from one sample in a study of monozygotic twins with inflammatory bowel disease. For each CDR3 protein, TCRdb gives one entry from its re-call of the 5' RACE reads, without DNA. Its listing shows about 160,000 distinct CDR3 sequences. Input material: blood. These receptors originate from a human donor with ulcerative colitis or Crohn's disease, or a healthy co-twin of an affected twin (not recorded which).

This chain links TRBV18 with TRBJ1-5; TCRdb's D gene call, TRBD1, goes unchecked for lack of DNA. Germline-derived CDR1 and CDR2 are KGHSH and LQKENI. This CDR3 comprises 13 residues. CDR3 sequence: CASSSAGHEPQHF.

This chain uses TRBV15 with TRBJ2-7. Germline V lookup: CDR1 LNHNV, CDR2 YYDKDF (reference sequence). The CDR3 sequence is 14 residues long. The CDR3 loop is CATSRDRLGYEQYF.